Described below is a single TCR beta chain sequence and its context. Antigen unknown. Trimming took 0 bases from V and 4 from J; bases not matched to a gene: 11. Per the germline V gene, CDR1 is LGHNA and CDR2 is YNFKEQ. This CDR3 comprises 17 residues. The sample belongs to a study of persistence of HIV-infected CD4 T cells. An overlapping HIV-1 Gag peptide pool stimulated these cells at 0.95 to 1 ug/peptide/mL. Sorting of responding CD4+ T cells relied on upregulated CD40 ligand together with CD69. Plasma HIV-1 RNA stayed below 50 copies/mL for at least 4 years. Sequencing used immunoSEQ version 4 in survey mode. Repertoires were generated with immunoSEQ multiplex PCR, while TCRdb's copy carries only in-frame clones and drops some. The sample gives roughly 8,500 clones, approximately 81% of which show up once; more than 1.5% is in the top ten.

V usage is TRBV4-2 and J usage is TRBJ2-7; 8 bases are shared with TRBD1. The source is an adult woman with HIV who was CMV-seropositive. The specimen comprised CD4+ T cells sorted from PBMCs after roughly 18-hour stimulation, sampled from a patient who received antiretroviral therapy. This CDR3 is CASSQDSWTGNGYEQYF. CDR3 coding DNA: TGTGCCAGCAGCCAAGATTCTTGGACAGGGAATGGGTACGAGCAGTACTTC.